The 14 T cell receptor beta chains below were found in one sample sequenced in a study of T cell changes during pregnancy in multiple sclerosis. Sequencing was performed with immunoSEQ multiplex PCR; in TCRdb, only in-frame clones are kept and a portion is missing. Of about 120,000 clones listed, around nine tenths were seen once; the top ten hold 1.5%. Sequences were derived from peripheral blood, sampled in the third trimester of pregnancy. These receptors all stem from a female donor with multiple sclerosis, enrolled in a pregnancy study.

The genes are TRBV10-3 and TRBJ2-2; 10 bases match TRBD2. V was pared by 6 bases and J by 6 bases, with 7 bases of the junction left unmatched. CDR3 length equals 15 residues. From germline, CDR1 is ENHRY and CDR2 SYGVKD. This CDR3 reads CAIRSSGGAAGELFF. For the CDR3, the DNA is TGTGCCATCAGATCCAGCGGGGGGGCCGCCGGGGAGCTGTTTTTT.

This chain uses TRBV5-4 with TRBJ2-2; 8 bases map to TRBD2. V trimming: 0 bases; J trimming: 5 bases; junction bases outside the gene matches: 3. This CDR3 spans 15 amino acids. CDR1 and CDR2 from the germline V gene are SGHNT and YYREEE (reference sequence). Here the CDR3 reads CASSLDGRETGELFF. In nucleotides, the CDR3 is TGTGCCAGCAGCTTGGACGGGAGGGAAACCGGGGAGCTGTTTTTT.

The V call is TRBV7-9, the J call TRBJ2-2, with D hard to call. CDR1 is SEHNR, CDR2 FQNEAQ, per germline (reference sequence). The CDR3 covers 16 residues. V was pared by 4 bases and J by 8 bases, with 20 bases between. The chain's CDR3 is CASSSLGSMVPGELFF. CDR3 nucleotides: TGTGCCAGCAGCTCTTTGGGTAGCATGGTTCCGGGGGAGCTGTTTTTT.

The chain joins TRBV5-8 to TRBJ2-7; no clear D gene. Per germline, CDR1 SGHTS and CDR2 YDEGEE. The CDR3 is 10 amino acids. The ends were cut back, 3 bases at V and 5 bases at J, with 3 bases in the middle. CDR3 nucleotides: TGTGCCAGCAGCTACAACGAGCAGTACTTC. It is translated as CASSYNEQYF.

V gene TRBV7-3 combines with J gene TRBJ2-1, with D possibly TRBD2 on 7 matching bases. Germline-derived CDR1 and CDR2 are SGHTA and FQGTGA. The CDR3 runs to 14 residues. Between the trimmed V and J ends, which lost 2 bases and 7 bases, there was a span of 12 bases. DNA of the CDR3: TGTGCCAGCAGCTTAGAGGGGGGGGAAAATGAGCAGTTCTTC. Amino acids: CASSLEGGENEQFF.

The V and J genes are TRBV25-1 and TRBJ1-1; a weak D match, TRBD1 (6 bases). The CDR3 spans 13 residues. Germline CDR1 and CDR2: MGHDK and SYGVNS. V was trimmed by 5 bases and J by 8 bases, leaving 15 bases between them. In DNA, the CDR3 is TGTGCCAGCAGTAAGGGGGACGGGTTGGAAGCTTTCTTT. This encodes CASSKGDGLEAFF. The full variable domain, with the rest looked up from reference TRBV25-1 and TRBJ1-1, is EADIYQTPRYLVIGTGKKITLECSQTMGHDKMYWYQQDPGMELHLIHYSYGVNSTEKGDLSSESTVSRIRTEHFPLTLESARPSHTSQYLCASSKGDGLEAFFGQGTRLTVV.

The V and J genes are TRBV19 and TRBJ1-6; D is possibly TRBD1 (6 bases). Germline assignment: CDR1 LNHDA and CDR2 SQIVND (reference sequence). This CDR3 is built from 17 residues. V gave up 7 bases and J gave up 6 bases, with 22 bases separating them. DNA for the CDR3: TGTGCCAGTAAACTAAGGGCAACAGGGATTTCTAATTCACCCCTCCACTTT. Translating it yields CASKLRATGISNSPLHF.

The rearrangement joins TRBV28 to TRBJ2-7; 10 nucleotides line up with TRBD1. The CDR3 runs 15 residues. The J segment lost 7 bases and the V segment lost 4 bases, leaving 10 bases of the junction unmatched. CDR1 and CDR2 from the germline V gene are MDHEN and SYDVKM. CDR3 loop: CASSYSGQGKGEQYF. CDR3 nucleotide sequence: TGTGCCAGCAGTTATTCGGGACAGGGGAAAGGTGAGCAGTACTTC.

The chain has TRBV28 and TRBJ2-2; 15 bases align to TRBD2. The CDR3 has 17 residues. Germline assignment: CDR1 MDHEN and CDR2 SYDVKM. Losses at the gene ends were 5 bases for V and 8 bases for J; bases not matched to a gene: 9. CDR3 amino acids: CASSAPGLAGGGGELFF. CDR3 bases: TGTGCCAGCAGTGCCCCGGGACTAGCGGGAGGAGGTGGGGAGCTGTTTTTT. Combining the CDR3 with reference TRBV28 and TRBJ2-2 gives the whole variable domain DVKVTQSSRYLVKRTGEKVFLECVQDMDHENMFWYRQDPGLGLRLIYFSYDVKMKEKGDIPEGYSVSREKKERFSLILESASTNQTSMYLCASSAPGLAGGGGELFFGEGSRLTVL.

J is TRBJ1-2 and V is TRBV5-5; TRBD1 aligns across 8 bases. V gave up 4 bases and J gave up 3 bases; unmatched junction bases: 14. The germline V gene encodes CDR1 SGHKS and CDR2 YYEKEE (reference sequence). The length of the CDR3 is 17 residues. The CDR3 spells CASSQPGYRGGDYGYTF. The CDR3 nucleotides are TGTGCCAGCAGCCAACCGGGGTACAGGGGGGGTGACTATGGCTACACCTTC.

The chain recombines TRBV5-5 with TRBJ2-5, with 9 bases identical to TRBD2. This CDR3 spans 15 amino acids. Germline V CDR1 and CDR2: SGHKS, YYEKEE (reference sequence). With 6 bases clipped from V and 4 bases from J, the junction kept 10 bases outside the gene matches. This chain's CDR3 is CASTFSGSQRETQYF. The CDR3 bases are TGTGCCAGCACCTTTAGCGGGAGTCAGAGAGAGACCCAGTACTTC. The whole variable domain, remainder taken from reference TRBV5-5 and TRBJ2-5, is DAGVTQSPTHLIKTRGQQVTLRCSPISGHKSVSWYQQVLGQGPQFIFQYYEKEERGRGNFPDRFSARQFPNYSSELNVNALLLGDSALYLCASTFSGSQRETQYFGPGTRLLVL.

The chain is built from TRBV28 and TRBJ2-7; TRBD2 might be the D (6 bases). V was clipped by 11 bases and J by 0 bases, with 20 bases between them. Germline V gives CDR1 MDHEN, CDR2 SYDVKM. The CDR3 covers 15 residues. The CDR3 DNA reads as TGTGCCGGAGGGTCCGGCGGGGCCAACTCCTACGAGCAGTACTTC. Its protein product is CAGGSGGANSYEQYF.

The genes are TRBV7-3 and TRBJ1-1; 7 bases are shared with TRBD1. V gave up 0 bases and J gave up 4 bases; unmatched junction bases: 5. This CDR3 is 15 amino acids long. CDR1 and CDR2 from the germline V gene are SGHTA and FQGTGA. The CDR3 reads CASSLTVAGGTEAFF. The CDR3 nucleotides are TGTGCCAGCAGCTTAACGGTGGCAGGGGGCACTGAAGCTTTCTTT.

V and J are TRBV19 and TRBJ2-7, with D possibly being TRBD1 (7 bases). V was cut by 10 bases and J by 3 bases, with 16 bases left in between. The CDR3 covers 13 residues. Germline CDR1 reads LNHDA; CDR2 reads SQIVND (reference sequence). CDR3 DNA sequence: TGTGCCACCTCCGCGGGACAGATCTACGAGCAGTACTTC. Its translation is CATSAGQIYEQYF.